The clone carrying this TCR beta chain was seen only a few times. The antigen is unknown. The germline V and J ends were trimmed by 2 bases and 4 bases, with 10 bases remaining between them. This CDR3 is built from 14 residues. In germline, CDR1 is SGHRS, CDR2 YFSETQ. The data belong to a study of neoadjuvant nivolumab and ipilimumab in lung cancer. Background on the study: Nivolumab 3 mg/kg was given days 1, 15 and 29, plus ipilimumab 1 mg/kg day 1 in combination.

The protocol was immunoSEQ multiplex PCR, while the TCRdb copy is restricted to in-frame clones and leaves out a portion. In the table there are some 26,000 clones, roughly four fifths of which are singletons. Findings and limits, study-wide: TCR richness and clonality were higher in tumors than adjacent uninvolved lung. TCR clonality did not significantly correlate with pathologic tumor regression. A small number of samples were TCR sequenced.

The rearrangement uses TRBV5-1 and TRBJ2-1; a weak D match, TRBD2 (6 bases). The material was tumor tissue, obtained after neoadjuvant nivolumab, alone or with ipilimumab, at or shortly before surgery. The clonotype was recovered from an adult with non-small cell lung cancer. The CDR3 here is CASSLASAYNEQFF. CDR3 nucleotides: TGCGCCAGCAGCTTAGCTAGCGCTTACAATGAGCAGTTCTTC. The variable domain in full, with the rest retrieved from reference TRBV5-1 and TRBJ2-1, is KAGVTQTPRYLIKTRGQQVTLSCSPISGHRSVSWYQQTPGQGLQFLFEYFSETQRNKGNFPGRFSGRQFSNSRSEMNVSTLELGDSALYLCASSLASAYNEQFFGPGTRLTVL.